One and the same sample provided the 20 T cell receptor beta chains below, sequenced in a study of T cells after yellow fever vaccination. TCRdb itself ran the 5' RACE reads through MiXCR, one entry per CDR3 protein. The top ten hold roughly 44% of the sample, which has 100,000 to 150,000 distinct CDR3 sequences, roughly 15% seen once. Sequenced here: CD8+ T cells sorted from PBMCs, sampled 5 days after the yellow fever booster vaccination. The receptor set was obtained from a man aged 18 to 30 who received the YFV17D yellow fever vaccine.

This clonotype showed up many times. This rearrangement joins TRBV10-3 to TRBJ2-1, with D unresolved. From germline, CDR1 is ENHRY and CDR2 SYGVKD. This CDR3 region has 11 residues. Trimming took off 6 bases at V and 9 bases at J, with 9 bases between the two ends. The CDR3 DNA sequence: TGTGCCATCAGGGGTGGTCCTGAGCAGTTCTTC. It codes for CAIRGGPEQFF.

This clonotype was counted only a few times. This sequence joins TRBV19 and TRBJ2-4, with D tentatively TRBD1 (6 bases). Germline assignment: CDR1 LNHDA and CDR2 SQIVND (reference sequence). V shed 7 bases and J shed 8 bases, with 21 bases lying between them. There are 15 residues in the CDR3. The CDR3: CASKTRDNLYDIQYF. CDR3 nucleotides: TGTGCCAGTAAAACCCGGGACAACCTTTACGACATTCAGTACTTC.

This chain links TRBV19 with TRBJ2-3; D call uncertain. V lost 1 base, J lost 4 bases, and 3 bases lay in between. CDR3 length: 12 residues. Germline V CDR1 and CDR2: LNHDA, SQIVND (reference sequence). The CDR3 DNA reads as TGTGCCAGTAGTATAGCCCCAGATACGCAGTATTTT. Translation: CASSIAPDTQYF.

There are many counts of this clonotype. The chain couples TRBV4-1 to TRBJ2-1, with unresolved D. Per germline, CDR1 MGHRA and CDR2 YSYEKL. Trimming cost V 0 bases and J 3 bases, with 3 bases left between them. This CDR3 comprises 13 residues. CDR3 DNA sequence: TGCGCCAGCAGCCAAGACAGCTACAATGAGCAGTTCTTC. Protein sequence: CASSQDSYNEQFF.

The J gene is TRBJ2-1, the V gene TRBV11-2; D remains ambiguous. Between the trimmed V and J ends, which lost 8 bases and 0 bases, there was a span of 11 bases. Germline V gives CDR1 SGHAT, CDR2 FQNNGV. This CDR3 is 14 amino acids long. Written as DNA, the CDR3 is TGTGCCAGCGCCGGACGCCGCTCCTACAATGAGCAGTTCTTC. As protein: CASAGRRSYNEQFF. The full variable domain, its missing parts supplied by reference TRBV11-2 and TRBJ2-1, is EAGVAQSPRYKIIEKRQSVAFWCNPISGHATLYWYQQILGQGPKLLIQFQNNGVVDDSQLPKDRFSAERLKGVDSTLKIQPAKLEDSAVYLCASAGRRSYNEQFFGPGTRLTVL.

The rearrangement joins TRBV3-1 to TRBJ2-1; 8 positions match TRBD2. In germline, CDR1 is LGHDT, CDR2 YNNKEL (reference sequence). CDR3 length equals 16 residues. V shed 5 bases and J 4 bases; nucleotides not matched to a gene: 10. Here the CDR3 reads CASSSAPGGYYNEQFF. CDR3 sequence (DNA): TGTGCCAGCAGCTCCGCCCCGGGGGGGTATTACAATGAGCAGTTCTTC.

The V and J genes are TRBV2 and TRBJ2-7, with D unclear. The CDR3 runs to 14 residues. Trimming removed 7 bases from V and 2 bases from J, with 15 bases in between. The germline gives CDR1 SNHLY, CDR2 FYNNEI. CDR3 residues: CASMFQSKTYEQYV. The CDR3 nucleotides read TGTGCCAGCATGTTCCAGAGCAAAACCTACGAGCAGTACGTC.

This clonotype was seen more than once but under ten times. The chain couples TRBV12-3 or TRBV12-4 to TRBJ2-2; D call uncertain. The CDR3 spans 15 residues. V lost 3 bases and J lost 3, with 11 bases in between. The CDR3 DNA follows: TGTGCCAGCAGTTTCCCCGGAGCAGACACCGGGGAGCTGTTTTTT. Its protein is CASSFPGADTGELFF.

The chain uses TRBV5-1 and TRBJ2-7, with 9 bases matching TRBD2. The CDR3 has 16 residues. The V and J ends lost 2 bases and 6 bases, in that order; junction bases with no gene match: 12. The germline CDR1 and CDR2 sequences are SGHRS and YFSETQ. CDR3 in amino acids: CASSLLGAGGLTEQYF. The CDR3 nucleotides read TGCGCCAGCAGCTTACTAGGAGCGGGGGGACTTACCGAGCAGTACTTC.

The CDR3 coding sequence is TGTGCCAGCAGAAAATACAACACCGGGGAGCTGTTTTTT. This sequence encodes CASRKYNTGELFF. The chain carries TRBV19 and TRBJ2-2; D gene ambiguous. The CDR3 is 13 residues long. From germline, CDR1 is LNHDA and CDR2 SQIVND (reference sequence). Trimming removed 9 bases at V and 2 bases at J, with 10 bases between. The variable domain in full, with the rest retrieved from reference TRBV19 and TRBJ2-2, is DGGITQSPKYLFRKEGQNVTLSCEQNLNHDAMYWYRQDPGQGLRLIYYSQIVNDFQKGDIAEGYSVSREKKESFPLTVTSAQKNPTAFYLCASRKYNTGELFFGEGSRLTVL.

This clonotype was detected a few times. The chain has TRBV4-1 and TRBJ2-7; possibly TRBD1 for D (6 bases). This CDR3 has 14 residues. Germline V CDR1 and CDR2: MGHRA, YSYEKL. V was trimmed by 0 bases and J by 4 bases, leaving 10 bases between them. Here the CDR3 DNA reads TGCGCCAGCAGCCAAGATGCAGGGGATTACGAGCAGTACTTC. Translation gives CASSQDAGDYEQYF.

This chain joins TRBV7-6 and TRBJ2-7, with a weak D call TRBD2 (6 bases). Germline CDR1 SGHVS, CDR2 FNYEAQ. Deletions cut 8 bases from V and 4 bases from J, with 18 bases between. The CDR3 spans 14 residues. CDR3 in DNA: TGTGCCAGCCCCCCACGGGCAGGGAGGTACGAGCAGTACGTC. It encodes CASPPRAGRYEQYV.

The chain's CDR3 is CASSPGLAGTTDTQYF. As DNA, the CDR3 is TGTGCCAGCAGCCCGGGACTAGCGGGGACAACAGATACGCAGTATTTT. The V and J genes are TRBV7-8 and TRBJ2-3, with 13 bases aligning to TRBD2. With 5 bases clipped from V and 3 bases from J, the junction kept 5 bases outside the gene matches. This CDR3 contains 16 residues. Germline loops: CDR1 SGHVS, CDR2 FQNEAQ.

This clonotype appeared many times. The chain carries TRBV27 and TRBJ1-5; TRBD1 agrees at 9 bases. Germline-derived CDR1 and CDR2 are MNHEY and SMNVEV (reference sequence). The CDR3 runs to 15 residues. V shed 3 bases, J shed 1 base, and the junction held 1 base outside the gene matches. Here the CDR3 DNA reads TGTGCCAGCAGTTTGGACAGGGGAAGCAATCAGCCCCAGCATTTT. It yields the protein CASSLDRGSNQPQHF.

In the case of this clonotype: A junction end diverges from the germline sequence, so it may reflect a read error. The chain is built from TRBV7-7 and TRBJ2-6; 7 nucleotides align to TRBD1. Per the germline V gene, CDR1 is SSHAT and CDR2 is FNYEAQ (reference sequence). This CDR3 is built from 15 residues. This CDR3 is CASSSTGQGANVLTF. The CDR3, as DNA: TGTGCTAGCAGCTCGACAGGGCAAGGGGCCAACGTCCTGACTTTC.

This clonotype was recorded a few times. CDR3 in DNA: TGCGCCAGCAGCCACTCTAGCGGGGATGGCGGGGAGCTGTTTTTT. This translates into CASSHSSGDGGELFF. The gene calls are TRBV4-1 and TRBJ2-2; 9 bases line up with TRBD2. This CDR3 region has 15 residues. Losses at the gene ends were 3 bases for V and 7 bases for J; bases not matched to a gene: 6. Germline CDR1 and CDR2: MGHRA and YSYEKL.

Only a few counts were recorded for this clonotype. V gene TRBV24-1 combines with J gene TRBJ2-3; no clear D gene. The CDR3 spans 12 residues. Germline lookup yields CDR1 KGHDR and CDR2 SFDVKD. V shed 5 bases and J shed 4 bases, with 6 bases lying between them. CDR3 residues: CATSVASDTQYF. The CDR3 DNA is TGTGCCACCAGTGTGGCCTCAGATACGCAGTATTTT.

V usage is TRBV7-9 and J usage is TRBJ2-1; D is undetermined. Germline loops: CDR1 SEHNR, CDR2 FQNEAQ (reference sequence). This CDR3 is built from 14 residues. Trimming left V 5 bases short and J 5 bases short, with 13 bases between. Here the CDR3 DNA reads TGTGCCAGCAGCCGGGCGTTCCCGAACAATGAGCAGTTCTTC. This encodes CASSRAFPNNEQFF. Variable domain in full (rest from reference TRBV7-9 and TRBJ2-1): DTGVSQNPRHKITKRGQNVTFRCDPISEHNRLYWYRQTLGQGPEFLTYFQNEAQLEKSRLLSDRFSAERPKGSFSTLEIQRTEQGDSAMYLCASSRAFPNNEQFFGPGTRLTVL.

V and J are TRBV15 and TRBJ1-2; D may be TRBD1 (5 bases). The CDR3 is 13 amino acids. Germline V gene sequence: CDR1 LNHNV, CDR2 YYDKDF (reference sequence). V lost 5 bases and J lost 4, with 11 bases in between. DNA of the CDR3: TGTGCCACCAGCCATCAGGGTACCTATGGCTACACCTTC. Its protein is CATSHQGTYGYTF.

The chain couples TRBV4-1 to TRBJ1-1; D remains ambiguous. The germline V and J ends were trimmed by 4 bases and 0 bases, with 12 bases remaining between them. Germline CDR1 reads MGHRA; CDR2 reads YSYEKL. The CDR3 length is 15 residues. The CDR3 nucleotides read TGCGCCAGCAGCCTGGCCCGTGGGATGAACACTGAAGCTTTCTTT. This sequence encodes CASSLARGMNTEAFF.